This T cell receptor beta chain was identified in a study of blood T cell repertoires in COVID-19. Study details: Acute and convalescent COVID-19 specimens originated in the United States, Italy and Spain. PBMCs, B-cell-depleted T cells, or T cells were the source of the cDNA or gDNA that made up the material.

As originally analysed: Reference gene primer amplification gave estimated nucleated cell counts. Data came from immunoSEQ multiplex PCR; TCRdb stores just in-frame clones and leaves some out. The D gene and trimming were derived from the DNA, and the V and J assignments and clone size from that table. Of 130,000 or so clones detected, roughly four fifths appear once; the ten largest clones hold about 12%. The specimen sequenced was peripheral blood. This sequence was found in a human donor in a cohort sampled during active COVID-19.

CDR3 in DNA: TGTGCCAGCAGCTTGGGGACCGTGGCCGGGGGCAATGAGCAGTTCTTC. Protein: CASSLGTVAGGNEQFF. This sequence joins TRBV11-2 and TRBJ2-1; a possible D gene is TRBD2 (6 bases). Deletions cut 3 bases from V and 6 bases from J, with 18 bases between. Looked up from germline, CDR1 is SGHAT and CDR2 is FQNNGV. There are 16 residues in the CDR3.